Listed below are T cell receptor beta chains from one sample, sequenced in a study of PD-L1 blockade in urothelial cancer. Sequenced by immunoSEQ multiplex PCR; TCRdb stores in-frame clones only, minus some. The sample comprises 55,000 to 80,000 clones, about 86% of which are singletons, and more than 12% rests with the top ten. The material was PBMCs, obtained around atezolizumab (anti-PD-L1) treatment. All receptors derive from a man in his 60s with urothelial cancer. Both conserved end residues are part of each CDR3. Each record gives: D gene, clone size, J gene, V gene, CDR3 DNA, CDR3 protein. A D gene is named only where the DNA matches it firmly. Clone size, where shown, is once, few, many, or a class for clones that have expanded.

>TRBD1|.|TRBJ1-4|TRBV15
TGTGCCACCAGCGGAGCCGGGACAGGGGACGAAAAACTGTTTTTT
CATSGAGTGDEKLFF
>TRBD1|few|TRBJ2-7|TRBV11-3
TGTGCCAGCAGCTTAGGGGACAGGGGGGAGCAGTACTTC
CASSLGDRGEQYF
>TRBD1|.|TRBJ2-1|TRBV7-3
TGTGCCAGCAGCTCGACAGGGGAGGATGAGCAGTTCTTC
CASSSTGEDEQFF
>TRBD1|few|TRBJ2-1|TRBV4-1
TGCGCCAGCAGCCGCGGACTTGGGCAGGGGGCGTGGGAGCAGTTCTTC
CASSRGLGQGAWEQFF
>.|once|TRBJ2-1|TRBV19
TGTGCCAGTAGTATAGTGGAGCACCGGCAGTTCTTC
CASSIVEHRQFF
>.|.|TRBJ1-5|TRBV13
TGTGCCAGCAGCCCACCAAAGGAGAGGGAACGCAATCAGCCCCAGCATTTT
CASSPPKERERNQPQHF
>.|.|TRBJ1-5|TRBV28
TGTGCCAGCAGTTTGGAAAGAGGCAGTCAGCCCCAGCATTTT
CASSLERGSQPQHF
>.|few|TRBJ1-5|TRBV4-1
TGCGCCAGCAGCCAAGGATTCGTTTCGGGTAGCAATCAGCCCCAGCATTTT
CASSQGFVSGSNQPQHF
>TRBD1|.|TRBJ2-7|TRBV18
TGTGCCAGCTCGCGACGGACAGGTGACTACGAGCAGTACTTC
CASSRRTGDYEQYF
>.|.|TRBJ1-2|TRBV11-3
TGTGCCAGCAGCTCAACACAGTACCCTCGTAACTATGGCTACACCTTC
CASSSTQYPRNYGYTF
>TRBD2|.|TRBJ2-1|TRBV10-3
TGTGCCATCTGTCCCAACTTGGGGGGGGAAAATGAGCAGTTCTTC
CAICPNLGGENEQFF
>.|.|TRBJ2-7|TRBV6-1
TGTGCCAGCAGTTACCTAGCGGAGCAGTACTTC
CASSYLAEQYF
>TRBD2|.|TRBJ2-3|TRBV9
TGTGCCAGCAGCGCTGCTGGGGGGACTAGTGCAGATACGCAGTATTTT
CASSAAGGTSADTQYF
>.|.|TRBJ1-6|TRBV5-5
TGTGCCAGCAGCGCCGGAACGGCTATACAGGCTAATTCACCCCTCCACTTT
CASSAGTAIQANSPLHF
>.|.|TRBJ2-5|TRBV11-2
TGTGCCAGCAGCTTAGGAAAAGGGGTACGGCAAGAGACCCAGTACTTC
CASSLGKGVRQETQYF
>TRBD2|.|TRBJ2-4|TRBV5-5
TGTGCCAGCAGCTGGACTAGCGGGGGGGCAAACATTCAGTACTTC
CASSWTSGGANIQYF
>TRBD1|once|TRBJ2-2|TRBV6-6
TGTGCCAGCAGTGCCGGACAGGGCAGGCTGGGGGAGCTGTTTTTT
CASSAGQGRLGELFF
>.|.|TRBJ1-6|TRBV6-6
TGTGCCAGCAGTTACTCGACGAGGGTTTCACCCCTCCACTTT
CASSYSTRVSPLHF
>.|.|TRBJ1-2|TRBV30
TGTGCCTCCAAGGGGAATGGCTACACCTTC
CASKGNGYTF
>TRBD2|.|TRBJ2-5|TRBV5-4
TGTGCCAGCAACACCGGGACTAGCGGTGTAGAGACCCAGTACTTC
CASNTGTSGVETQYF
>.|.|TRBJ2-3|TRBV5-1
TGCGCCAGCAGCTTGGATCCGGGTATCGGAGATACGCAGTATTTT
CASSLDPGIGDTQYF
>.|.|TRBJ1-2|TRBV6-6
TGTGCCAGCAGGGGGGGGAACTATGGCTACACCTTC
CASRGGNYGYTF
>TRBD2|once|TRBJ2-3|TRBV2
TGTGCCAGCAGTCGGACTAGCTCGACAGATACGCAGTATTTT
CASSRTSSTDTQYF
>TRBD1|.|TRBJ1-5|TRBV4-2
TGTGCCAGCAGCCAAGTTAGGGGGCACCAGCCCCAGCATTTT
CASSQVRGHQPQHF
>TRBD1|.|TRBJ1-1|TRBV6-5
TGTGCCAGCAGTGGACAGGGAATGAACACTGAAGCTTTCTTT
CASSGQGMNTEAFF
>.|.|TRBJ1-1|TRBV28
TGTGCCAGCAGTATCAGGGGTACTGAAGCTTTCTTT
CASSIRGTEAFF
>.|.|TRBJ2-1|TRBV7-6
TGTGCCAGCAGCGCTAGAGGTGGCGGGGTTGGCAATGAGCAGTTCTTC
CASSARGGGVGNEQFF
>.|once|TRBJ2-7|TRBV28
TGTGCCAGCAGTCTAGGCTACGAGCAGTACTTC
CASSLGYEQYF
>TRBD1|.|TRBJ2-2|TRBV11-2
TGTGCCAGCAGCTCATTACCGGGACAGGGGAACACCGGGGAGCTGTTTTTT
CASSSLPGQGNTGELFF
>.|.|TRBJ2-6|TRBV4-3
TGCGCCAGCAGCCAATACAGGGCGAGCTCTGGGGCCAACGTCCTGACTTTC
CASSQYRASSGANVLTF
>.|.|TRBJ2-1|TRBV4-1
TGCGCCAGCAGCCAAGCTAGGGGAACGGGGGGCAGCTCCTACAATGAGCAGTTCTTC
CASSQARGTGGSSYNEQFF
>.|.|TRBJ2-1|TRBV6-1
TGTGCCAGCAGTTACAATCATGAGCAGTTCTTC
CASSYNHEQFF
>.|.|TRBJ1-6|TRBV6-5
TGTGCCAGCAGAGGACAGATCGATAATTCACCCCTCCACTTT
CASRGQIDNSPLHF
>.|.|TRBJ1-5|TRBV9
TGTGCCAGCAGCGTTTCGTTTAGCAATCAGCCCCAGCATTTT
CASSVSFSNQPQHF
>TRBD1|.|TRBJ1-4|TRBV7-8
TGTGCCAGCAGCCCGAGACAGGGGGCTGAAAAACTGTTTTTT
CASSPRQGAEKLFF
>TRBD1|.|TRBJ1-2|TRBV5-5
TGTGCCAGCAGCTTGGCCGGGGACAGGGGTTCTGGCTACACCTTC
CASSLAGDRGSGYTF
>TRBD1|.|TRBJ1-6|TRBV4-1
TGCGCCAGCAGCCAAGAGAGAGGGGCCGAGACAGGGCGTTCACCCCTCCACTTT
CASSQERGAETGRSPLHF
>.|.|TRBJ1-1|TRBV7-8
TGTGCCAGCAGCTTATATTTCAGCACTGAAGCTTTCTTT
CASSLYFSTEAFF
>.|.|TRBJ1-1|TRBV6-1
TGTGCCAGCAGTGGTAGACACGTTGAAGCTTTCTTT
CASSGRHVEAFF
>.|.|TRBJ2-1|TRBV7-2
TGTGCCAGCAGCTTAGTTACCCGCGGATACAATGAGCAGTTCTTC
CASSLVTRGYNEQFF
>.|.|TRBJ2-5|TRBV5-1
TGCGCCAGCAGGGAGAAGGGGGAGACCCAGTACTTC
CASREKGETQYF
>.|.|TRBJ2-3|TRBV18
TGTGCCAGCTCACCAATTCGTCAGGGTTTGGGCACAGATACGCAGTATTTT
CASSPIRQGLGTDTQYF
>.|.|TRBJ2-1|TRBV5-5
TGTGCCAGCAGCTGGCCGGCAAGGGGGTCCGGGGAGCAGTTCTTC
CASSWPARGSGEQFF
>.|.|TRBJ1-1|TRBV4-2
TGTGCCAGCAGCCGGACGACAGGTGACACTGAAGCTTTCTTT
CASSRTTGDTEAFF
>TRBD1|.|TRBJ1-1|TRBV25-1
TGTGCCAGCGGACCGACAGGGGGCACTGAAGCTTTCTTT
CASGPTGGTEAFF
>.|.|TRBJ2-1|TRBV5-1
TGCGCCAGCAGCGGGGCCGGGGGATGGGACAATGAGCAGTTCTTC
CASSGAGGWDNEQFF
>TRBD2|.|TRBJ2-7|TRBV5-1
TGCGCCAGCAGCTTGACACTAGCGGGGGGGGCCTACGAGCAGTACTTC
CASSLTLAGGAYEQYF
>TRBD2|.|TRBJ2-2|TRBV2
TGTGCCAGCAGAGGCAGCGGGGCGAACACCGGGGAGCTGTTTTTT
CASRGSGANTGELFF
>.|.|TRBJ2-3|TRBV11-2
TGTGCCAGCAGCAGGACAGGACTACGGTACACAGATACGCAGTATTTT
CASSRTGLRYTDTQYF
>TRBD1|.|TRBJ2-7|TRBV10-2
TGCGCCAGCCGGGACAGGGGTTACGAGCAGTACTTC
CASRDRGYEQYF
>TRBD2|.|TRBJ2-1|TRBV9
TGTGCCAGCAGCCCGCCGGGACTAGCGGGGGTAATAGAGCAGTTCTTC
CASSPPGLAGVIEQFF
>TRBD2|.|TRBJ2-1|TRBV5-6
TGTGCCAGCAGCTTGTACGGGGGGGTGAATGAGCAGTTCTTC
CASSLYGGVNEQFF
>.|.|TRBJ2-3|TRBV10-3
TGTGCCATCAGGGCCGGGACTGGCACAGATACGCAGTATTTT
CAIRAGTGTDTQYF
>TRBD1|.|TRBJ1-4|TRBV30
TGTGCCTGGACTGCCGGGACAGCAAATGAAAAACTGTTTTTT
CAWTAGTANEKLFF
>TRBD2|.|TRBJ2-7|TRBV7-2
TGTGCCAGCAGCTTAGGACGAGGTAGCGGGCGAGGCGAGCAGTACTTC
CASSLGRGSGRGEQYF
>.|.|TRBJ1-4|TRBV29-1
TGCAGCGTTAGGGGGGGTTTAACTAATGAAAAACTGTTTTTT
CSVRGGLTNEKLFF
>TRBD1|.|TRBJ1-3|TRBV11-3
TGTGCCAGCAGCTTAGCCGCCGGGACAGACTCTGGAAACACCATATATTTT
CASSLAAGTDSGNTIYF
>TRBD1|.|TRBJ2-2|TRBV19
TGTGCCAGTAGTCCGGGACAGGGCGGAGTAACCGGGGAGCTGTTTTTT
CASSPGQGGVTGELFF
>TRBD1|.|TRBJ2-2|TRBV6-6
TGTGCCAGCAGTCCCCCCGGACAGGGGAGAACCGGGGAGCTGTTTTTT
CASSPPGQGRTGELFF